The 5 T cell receptor beta chains listed next were all sequenced from one sample in a study of T cells in Graves' hyperthyroidism and ophthalmopathy. TCR beta CDR3 regions were amplified from RNA transcripts. The HTBI set primed first-round TCR CDR3 RT-PCR. TCRdb used MiXCR to reprocess the multiplex PCR reads, holding one entry per CDR3 protein. The profile shows hundreds of thousands of distinct CDR3 sequences, about 14% of them singletons. Sequenced material: blood. Every receptor here comes from a man between 18 and 35 years old with Graves' ophthalmopathy.

This clonotype occurred many times. This could be a read error, since a much larger clone is one nucleotide away. V and J are TRBV7-6 and TRBJ1-1, with D perhaps matching TRBD1 (5 bases). This CDR3 has 13 amino acids. Germline V gene sequence: CDR1 SGHVS, CDR2 FNYEAQ. V was clipped by 5 bases and J by 0 bases, with 7 bases between them. The CDR3 region has the DNA TGTGCCAGCAGCGTGACAGTGAACACTGAAGCTTTCTTT. Residues: CASSVTVNTEAFF.

This clonotype came up a few times. The chain recombines TRBV20-1 with TRBJ2-2; D tentatively reads TRBD1 or TRBD2 (5 bases each). From germline, CDR1 is DFQATT and CDR2 SNEGSKA (reference sequence). Trimming took off 0 bases at V and 5 bases at J, with 19 bases between the two ends. This CDR3 comprises 17 residues. The CDR3 DNA reads TGCAGTGCTAGAGATATAGAAGGGGAGAGTTGGACCGGGGAGCTGTTTTTT. As protein: CSARDIEGESWTGELFF.

This clonotype appeared many times. This rearrangement joins TRBV11-3 to TRBJ2-5; the match to TRBD2 covers 11 bases. V was clipped by 0 bases and J by 2 bases; unmatched bases: 11. The CDR3 covers 19 residues. The V gene's germline CDR1 is SGHNT and CDR2 YENEEA. The CDR3 bases are TGTGCCAGCAGCTTAGAATTTGTGGGACTAGCGGTATTACAAGAGACCCAGTACTTC. Its protein product is CASSLEFVGLAVLQETQYF.

This clonotype was observed at least ten times. The gene calls are TRBV6-5 and TRBJ1-2, with TRBD1 matching over 9 bases. In germline, CDR1 is MNHEY, CDR2 SVGAGI. Trimming took 2 bases from V and 2 from J; bases not matched to a gene: 3. The CDR3 is 15 amino acids. This CDR3 is CASSYTGQGNYGYTF. For the CDR3, the DNA is TGTGCCAGCAGTTACACGGGACAGGGAAACTATGGCTACACCTTC.

This clonotype was seen at least ten times. The rearrangement links TRBV11-3 to TRBJ1-6; D uncertain. This CDR3 comprises 14 residues. The V gene's germline CDR1 is SGHNT and CDR2 YENEEA. V was clipped by 8 bases and J by 6 bases, with 14 bases between them. CDR3 loop: CASGRGVPNSPLHF. The CDR3 DNA reads as TGTGCCAGCGGGCGCGGGGTTCCTAATTCACCCCTCCACTTT.